This section outlines one T cell receptor (beta chain) sequence together with its context. Trimming left V 1 base short and J 5 bases short, with 9 bases between. The CDR3 runs 13 residues. The V gene's germline CDR1 is SGHRS and CDR2 YFSETQ. The data belong to a study of PD-L1 blockade in urothelial cancer. The wider study: Most of the roughly 29 patients were men whose urothelial cancer was bladder-origin.

Spike-ins of synthetic TCR analog templates went into each PCR. Measured with immunoSEQ multiplex PCR; TCRdb has only the in-frame clones, and not every one. The data hold 75,000 to 90,000 clones, with over 80% observed a single time. This clonotype was obtained from a man in his 70s with urothelial cancer. The gene calls are TRBV5-1 and TRBJ2-5, with D tentatively TRBD2 (5 bases). The sequencing used PBMCs, collected around atezolizumab (anti-PD-L1) treatment. DNA for the CDR3: TGCGCCAGCAGCTTGTTCTCGGGGGAGACCCAGTACTTC. Residues: CASSLFSGETQYF. Based on the CDR3 plus reference TRBV5-1 and TRBJ2-5, the full variable domain is KAGVTQTPRYLIKTRGQQVTLSCSPISGHRSVSWYQQTPGQGLQFLFEYFSETQRNKGNFPGRFSGRQFSNSRSEMNVSTLELGDSALYLCASSLFSGETQYFGPGTRLLVL.